The 28 T cell receptor beta chains listed next were all sequenced from one sample in a study of cytomegalovirus exposure and HLA in healthy donors. Data came from immunoSEQ multiplex PCR; TCRdb stores just in-frame clones and leaves some out. Here the sample spans 150,000 to 200,000 clones, approximately 83% being singletons. The sequenced sample was PBMCs. Source of these receptors: a woman younger than 30 in good health and CMV-seropositive.

This chain joins TRBV7-8 and TRBJ2-5; D ambiguous. In germline, CDR1 is SGHVS, CDR2 FQNEAQ. The CDR3 extends over 13 amino acids. V dropped 1 base and J dropped 7 bases, with 10 bases sitting between them. CDR3 protein: CASSLDSKATQYF. For the CDR3, the DNA is TGTGCCAGCAGCTTAGATTCCAAAGCGACCCAGTACTTC.

This clone was observed once. The DNA for the CDR3 is TGTGCCAGTACCCCCATGGGCAGGGGGATGGTAGAGCCCCAGCATTTT. Its protein product is CASTPMGRGMVEPQHF. This chain links TRBV19 with TRBJ1-5; 7 nucleotides align to TRBD1. The CDR3 length is 16 residues. After removal of 7 bases from V and 8 bases from J, the junction contained 17 bases not matched to a gene. Germline V gene data show CDR1 as LNHDA and CDR2 as SQIVND (reference sequence).

J is TRBJ1-2 and V is TRBV28, with D possibly matching TRBD1 (6 bases). This CDR3 spans 18 amino acids. Germline V CDR1 and CDR2: MDHEN, SYDVKM. V gave up 6 bases and J gave up 4 bases, with 27 bases separating them. The CDR3 sequence is CASSRRVTRAWGPYGYTF. The CDR3 DNA reads as TGTGCCAGCAGCCGACGGGTGACCAGGGCGTGGGGGCCCTATGGCTACACCTTC.

This chain links TRBV6-6 with TRBJ2-2; 7 nucleotides match TRBD2. Unmatched junction bases numbered 9, after V lost 8 bases and J lost 6 bases. This CDR3 has 14 amino acids. The V gene's germline CDR1 is MNHNY and CDR2 SVGAGI (reference sequence). The chain's CDR3 is CASGPGGWSGELFF. The CDR3 nucleotides read TGTGCCAGCGGCCCGGGGGGATGGTCCGGGGAGCTGTTTTTT.

The rearrangement joins TRBV7-6 to TRBJ1-4, with D unresolved. The CDR3 is 18 residues long. Trimming pared 1 base from V and 5 bases from J, leaving 20 bases between. CDR1 and CDR2 from the germline V gene are SGHVS and FNYEAQ. The CDR3 DNA reads as TGTGCCAGCAGCTTAGAGGTAAGGATTCGAACTACCAATGAAAAACTGTTTTTT. Its protein is CASSLEVRIRTTNEKLFF.

This clone has a single count. The J gene is TRBJ1-3, the V gene TRBV6-5; possible D gene TRBD1, 5 bases. The V gene's germline CDR1 is MNHEY and CDR2 SVGAGI. The CDR3 loop spans 14 amino acids. Between the trimmed V and J ends, which lost 6 bases and 4 bases, there was a span of 13 bases. The CDR3 reads CASRQWGEGNTIYF. In DNA, the CDR3 is TGTGCCAGCAGACAGTGGGGGGAGGGAAACACCATATATTTT.

The chain carries TRBV10-2 and TRBJ1-5; possibly TRBD1 for D (5 bases). Trimming removed 7 bases from V and 7 bases from J, with 20 bases in between. The length of the CDR3 is 15 residues. Germline CDR1 and CDR2: WSHSY and SAAADI. CDR3 amino acids: CASTPRAGFRQPQHF. In DNA, the CDR3 is TGCGCCAGCACCCCCCGGGCAGGGTTCCGGCAGCCCCAGCATTTT.

CDR3 DNA sequence: TGTGCCAGCAGTTTTAGCTCTGGAAACACCATATATTTT. Translation: CASSFSSGNTIYF. V is TRBV28 and J is TRBJ1-3; D is unresolved. The CDR3 consists of 13 residues. Between the trimmed V and J ends, which lost 3 bases and 0 bases, there was a span of 3 bases. Looked up from germline, CDR1 is MDHEN and CDR2 is SYDVKM.

The J gene is TRBJ2-5, the V gene TRBV27; 11 nucleotides agree with TRBD1. This CDR3 has 12 residues. The germline gives CDR1 MNHEY, CDR2 SMNVEV (reference sequence). With V trimmed by 8 bases and J by 7 bases, 3 bases remained unmatched. The CDR3 reads CASGGQGGTQYF. DNA of the CDR3: TGTGCCAGCGGGGGACAGGGGGGGACCCAGTACTTC.

The chain employs TRBV29-1 and TRBJ2-3; TRBD1 agrees at 10 bases. J was trimmed by 5 bases and V by 7 bases; bases with no gene match: 6. Germline loops: CDR1 SQVTM, CDR2 ANQGSEA. The CDR3 totals 13 residues. The CDR3 sequence is CSARQGAGDTQYF. CDR3 DNA sequence: TGCAGCGCCCGACAGGGGGCCGGAGATACGCAGTATTTT.

V usage is TRBV2 and J usage is TRBJ1-1, with D unclear. The CDR3 is made up of 12 amino acids. V gave up 4 bases and J gave up 2 bases, with 5 bases separating them. Germline loops: CDR1 SNHLY, CDR2 FYNNEI. CDR3 nucleotide sequence: TGTGCCAGCAGTGTAGTAAACACTGAAGCTTTCTTT. The encoded protein is CASSVVNTEAFF.

This clone came up a few times. V and J are TRBV2 and TRBJ2-2, with D possibly TRBD1 on 5 matching bases. The CDR3 length is 13 residues. V was cut by 6 bases and J by 6 bases, with 11 bases left in between. The germline CDR1 and CDR2 sequences are SNHLY and FYNNEI. CDR3: CASRKGSAGELFF. CDR3 in DNA: TGTGCCAGCAGGAAGGGGTCGGCCGGGGAGCTGTTTTTT.

The chain uses TRBV2 and TRBJ1-5; D uncertain. From germline, CDR1 is SNHLY and CDR2 FYNNEI. The V end was cut by 6 bases, the J end by 7 bases, with 19 bases between. CDR3 size: 15 residues. As DNA, the CDR3 is TGTGCCAGCAGCGAAACTAGTACTAACGCCCAGCCCCAGCATTTT. Its protein product is CASSETSTNAQPQHF.

The CDR3 protein is CASSEGREVRNEQFF. The CDR3 nucleotides are TGTGCCAGCAGTGAGGGTAGGGAGGTCAGGAATGAGCAGTTCTTC. The V and J genes are TRBV6-1 and TRBJ2-1; weak D call: TRBD2 (6 bases). CDR1 is MNHNS and CDR2 is SASEGT in the germline V gene. The length of the CDR3 is 15 residues. Trimming took off 3 bases at V and 7 bases at J, with 16 bases between the two ends.

The chain links TRBV5-6 to TRBJ2-5; a weak D match, TRBD1 (6 bases). Germline CDR1 SGHDT, CDR2 YYEEEE. V shed 4 bases and J shed 7 bases, with 17 bases lying between them. The CDR3 length is 14 residues. The CDR3 nucleotides read TGTGCCAGCAGCGAACACAACAGGGATGGGACCCAGTACTTC. Translating gives CASSEHNRDGTQYF.

This chain links TRBV4-1 with TRBJ1-1, with D perhaps matching TRBD1 (5 bases). CDR3 size: 12 residues. V was clipped by 1 base and J by 10 bases, with 10 bases between them. CDR1 and CDR2 from the germline V gene are MGHRA and YSYEKL. CDR3 protein: CASSQVTVAAFF. CDR3 nucleotides: TGCGCCAGCAGCCAAGTGACAGTTGCAGCTTTCTTT.

The chain uses TRBV5-6 and TRBJ2-2; a weak D match, TRBD1 (6 bases). The CDR3 runs to 16 residues. Looked up from germline, CDR1 is SGHDT and CDR2 is YYEEEE. V dropped 4 bases and J dropped 0 bases, with 13 bases sitting between them. The chain's CDR3 is CASSTSGTPNTGELFF. The CDR3 DNA sequence: TGTGCCAGCAGCACCTCCGGGACACCGAACACCGGGGAGCTGTTTTTT.

This clone showed up just once. The CDR3 coding sequence is TGTGCCAGCAGAGGGACAGCTTGGAACACTGAAGCTTTCTTT. This translates into CASRGTAWNTEAFF. V gene TRBV2 combines with J gene TRBJ1-1; 7 bases are shared with TRBD1. V lost 6 bases to trimming and J lost 1 base; unmatched junction nucleotides: 5. The V gene's germline CDR1 is SNHLY and CDR2 FYNNEI. The CDR3 totals 14 residues.

The sample holds a few counts of this clone. J is TRBJ2-7 and V is TRBV5-1; D is possibly TRBD2 (5 bases). The V gene's germline CDR1 is SGHRS and CDR2 YFSETQ. The CDR3 contains 14 residues. Trimming left V 0 bases short and J 7 bases short, with 14 bases between. The CDR3, as DNA: TGCGCCAGCAGCTTGGCGGGGTTGTCTGAAGAGCAGTACTTC. As protein: CASSLAGLSEEQYF.

The J gene is TRBJ1-5, the V gene TRBV18, with 8 bases lining up with TRBD1. Per germline, CDR1 KGHSH and CDR2 LQKENI. V lost 3 bases, J lost 5 bases, and 6 bases stayed unmatched. This CDR3 has 15 residues. CDR3: CASSPSTGADQPQHF. CDR3 sequence (DNA): TGTGCCAGCTCACCTTCGACAGGGGCAGATCAGCCCCAGCATTTT.

This chain links TRBV28 with TRBJ1-1; D is unresolved. This CDR3 is built from 13 residues. The germline V and J ends were trimmed by 3 bases and 10 bases, with 15 bases remaining between them. Germline loops: CDR1 MDHEN, CDR2 SYDVKM. As DNA, the CDR3 is TGTGCCAGCAGTTTCGCGGGAGTCGCCGGAGCTTTCTTT. Protein product: CASSFAGVAGAFF.

V is TRBV18 and J is TRBJ1-2, with unresolved D. Trimming removed 3 bases from V and 8 bases from J, with 13 bases in between. This CDR3 has 13 amino acids. Per the germline V gene, CDR1 is KGHSH and CDR2 is LQKENI. Here the CDR3 reads CASSPDGSGGYTF. The CDR3 region has the DNA TGTGCCAGCTCACCCGATGGGTCCGGGGGCTACACCTTC.

V usage is TRBV9 and J usage is TRBJ2-2; 9 bases align to TRBD2. Germline-derived CDR1 and CDR2 are SGDLS and YYNGEE. The CDR3 extends over 14 amino acids. The V segment lost 4 bases and the J segment 7 bases; nucleotides outside the gene matches: 5. The CDR3 DNA follows: TGTGCCAGCAGCTCGAGGACTAGCGACGGGGAGCTGTTTTTT. Translated, it gives CASSSRTSDGELFF.

The rearrangement links TRBV5-1 to TRBJ1-3; TRBD1 agrees at 9 bases. Per the germline V gene, CDR1 is SGHRS and CDR2 is YFSETQ. This CDR3 region has 17 residues. V lost 4 bases and J lost 2; bases outside the gene matches: 10. The CDR3 spells CASSVAGTGGTGNTIYF. CDR3 nucleotides: TGCGCCAGCAGCGTGGCGGGAACAGGGGGCACTGGAAACACCATATATTTT.

The CDR3 nucleotides are TGTGCCAGTAGCCCGGGACAGAGGAACACTGAAGCTTTCTTT. Amino acid sequence: CASSPGQRNTEAFF. The V and J genes are TRBV19 and TRBJ1-1; 7 bases are a match to TRBD1. The V gene's germline CDR1 is LNHDA and CDR2 SQIVND (reference sequence). With 6 bases clipped from V and 1 base from J, the junction kept 5 bases outside the gene matches. The CDR3 is 14 amino acids.

The rearrangement joins TRBV6-6 to TRBJ2-5, with 8 bases fitting TRBD1. Trimming cost V 6 bases and J 2 bases; bases outside gene matches: 2. The germline V gene has CDR1 MNHNY and CDR2 SVGAGI (reference sequence). This CDR3 comprises 13 residues. This CDR3 reads CASSRTGQETQYF. The DNA for the CDR3 is TGTGCCAGCAGCCGGACAGGGCAAGAGACCCAGTACTTC.

This clone has a single count. The chain couples TRBV6-5 to TRBJ1-2, with D perhaps TRBD1 (6 bases). V dropped 2 bases and J dropped 6 bases, with 19 bases sitting between them. The length of the CDR3 is 16 residues. Per germline, CDR1 MNHEY and CDR2 SVGAGI. Here the CDR3 reads CASSYRRFGQTDGYTF. The CDR3 nucleotides are TGTGCCAGCAGTTACAGAAGGTTTGGACAGACAGATGGCTACACCTTC.

V gene TRBV7-2 combines with J gene TRBJ2-7; the match to TRBD2 covers 7 bases. This CDR3 contains 14 residues. Unmatched junction bases numbered 6, after V lost 2 bases and J lost 5 bases. CDR1 SGHTA and CDR2 FQGNSA come from the germline V gene. CDR3 DNA: TGTGCCAGCAGCTTAATGCCTCGGGGGGACGAGCAGTACTTC. Amino acids: CASSLMPRGDEQYF.